These 30 T cell receptor beta chains originate from one sample sequenced in a study of T cells after yellow fever vaccination. TCRdb analysed the 5' RACE reads with MiXCR anew, one entry per CDR3 protein. The sample records around 180,000 distinct CDR3 sequences, roughly 6.2% being singletons. The sample was CD4+ T cells sorted from PBMCs, taken on the day of the first yellow fever vaccination. Source of these receptors: a man younger than 35 who received the YFV17D yellow fever vaccine.

This clonotype was counted once. V and J are TRBV3-1 and TRBJ1-2; TRBD1 aligns across 11 bases. The CDR3 is 15 residues long. J was trimmed by 4 bases and V by 11 bases; bases with no gene match: 12. Germline lookup yields CDR1 LGHDT and CDR2 YNNKEL (reference sequence). The CDR3 coding sequence is TGTGCCTCCAGCACCCGGACAGGGGGCCCCTATGGCTACACCTTC. Translation: CASSTRTGGPYGYTF.

In its sample, this clonotype was seen many times. V usage is TRBV7-2 and J usage is TRBJ2-1, with TRBD2 identical over 7 bases. CDR1 and CDR2 (germline): SGHTA, FQGNSA. V lost 4 bases, J lost 9 bases, and 12 bases stayed unmatched. The CDR3 loop spans 15 amino acids. CDR3 residues: CASSSRRFSGREQFF. CDR3 nucleotides: TGTGCCAGCAGCTCCCGAAGATTTAGCGGGCGTGAGCAGTTCTTC.

This clonotype was found a few times. CDR3 amino acids: CASSLQYDSYNSPLHF. The CDR3, as DNA: TGTGCCAGCAGCTTGCAGTATGACTCCTATAATTCACCCCTCCACTTT. V gene TRBV5-5 combines with J gene TRBJ1-6; D is undetermined. Germline CDR1 and CDR2: SGHKS and YYEKEE (reference sequence). V was trimmed by 1 base and J by 0 bases, leaving 8 bases between them. This CDR3 has 16 amino acids.

There are many counts of this clonotype. The chain recombines TRBV20-1 with TRBJ2-3; TRBD2 is a possible D gene (5 bases). The CDR3 extends over 14 amino acids. Looked up from germline, CDR1 is DFQATT and CDR2 is SNEGSKA (reference sequence). V lost 6 bases and J lost 2, with 15 bases in between. The CDR3 here is CSAQGGISTDTQYF. In nucleotides, the CDR3 is TGCAGTGCCCAAGGAGGAATTTCCACAGATACGCAGTATTTT.

For this clonotype: Possible read error: a much larger clone is one base away. V gene TRBV4-2 combines with J gene TRBJ2-1; 9 bases align to TRBD1. CDR1 is LGHNA and CDR2 is YNFKEQ in the germline V gene. The CDR3 totals 15 residues. The CDR3 region has the DNA TGTACCAGCAGCCAAGAAGGACAGGGGAGGGGGGAGCAGTTCTTC. Translation: CTSSQEGQGRGEQFF.

This clonotype has a handful of counts. This chain joins TRBV7-2 and TRBJ2-7, with D perhaps matching TRBD2 (5 bases). This CDR3 comprises 13 residues. The germline gives CDR1 SGHTA, CDR2 FQGNSA. Trimming shortened V by 5 bases and J by 9 bases, and 17 bases separated the two germline ends. Here the CDR3 reads CASSPTGSGGQYV. CDR3 bases: TGTGCCAGCAGCCCGACGGGGTCCGGCGGGCAGTACGTC.

This clonotype showed up many times. J is TRBJ1-5 and V is TRBV12-3 or TRBV12-4; weak D call: TRBD1 (5 bases). This CDR3 is built from 15 residues. V lost 6 bases, J lost 7 bases, and 19 bases lay in between. The CDR3 nucleotides read TGTGCCAGCAGGTCTTTAGGGCAGGGAAACCAGCCCCAGCATTTT. This translates into CASRSLGQGNQPQHF.

This clonotype was detected only a few times. The chain combines TRBV5-1 with TRBJ1-3; 7 nucleotides match TRBD1. The CDR3 sequence is 14 residues long. Losses at the gene ends were 8 bases for V and 0 bases for J; bases not matched to a gene: 5. Germline CDR1 and CDR2: SGHRS and YFSETQ. The CDR3 sequence: CARKTGYSGNTIYF. In nucleotides, the CDR3 is TGCGCCAGGAAGACAGGGTACTCTGGAAACACCATATATTTT.

V is TRBV12-3 or TRBV12-4 and J is TRBJ2-7; no clear D. The CDR3 spans 13 residues. V gave up 3 bases and J gave up 3 bases, with 9 bases separating them. The CDR3 nucleotides read TGTGCCAGCAGTTTTCGGAATCTCTACGAGCAGTACTTC. As protein: CASSFRNLYEQYF.

At least ten counts were recorded for this clonotype. This sequence joins TRBV20-1 and TRBJ1-2, with D perhaps TRBD1 (6 bases). Germline lookup yields CDR1 DFQATT and CDR2 SNEGSKA (reference sequence). V was cut by 1 base and J by 6 bases, with 15 bases left in between. CDR3 length: 14 residues. Written as DNA, the CDR3 is TGCAGTGCTAGAGTCCCAGGGGAAAGGGATGGCTACACCTTC. It specifies CSARVPGERDGYTF.

V gene TRBV7-2 combines with J gene TRBJ1-1, with D unclear. From germline, CDR1 is SGHTA and CDR2 FQGNSA. The CDR3 consists of 14 residues. Trimming cost V 4 bases and J 2 bases, with 11 bases left between them. CDR3 in DNA: TGTGCCAGCAGCTATGCCGTGGGTAACACTGAAGCTTTCTTT. It specifies CASSYAVGNTEAFF.

The table lists this clonotype with many counts. This chain links TRBV7-2 with TRBJ1-2, with 7 nucleotides matching TRBD1. The V gene end was trimmed by 3 bases and the J gene end by 4 bases; junction bases not matched to a gene: 8. Per germline, CDR1 SGHTA and CDR2 FQGNSA. The CDR3 has 15 amino acids. The CDR3 coding sequence is TGTGCCAGCAGCTTTGACTCAGGGGGAGGCTATGGCTACACCTTC. Encoded protein: CASSFDSGGGYGYTF.

This clonotype has a count of ten or more. The V and J genes are TRBV5-1 and TRBJ2-7; TRBD1 aligns across 9 bases. This CDR3 has 13 amino acids. Germline-derived CDR1 and CDR2 are SGHRS and YFSETQ. V shed 4 bases, J shed 5 bases, and the junction held 4 bases outside the gene matches. This CDR3 is CASSRGQGDEQYF. CDR3 DNA sequence: TGCGCCAGCAGCCGGGGACAGGGAGACGAGCAGTACTTC. The full variable domain, with the rest looked up from reference TRBV5-1 and TRBJ2-7, is KAGVTQTPRYLIKTRGQQVTLSCSPISGHRSVSWYQQTPGQGLQFLFEYFSETQRNKGNFPGRFSGRQFSNSRSEMNVSTLELGDSALYLCASSRGQGDEQYFGPGTRLTVT.

The table lists this clonotype with many counts. CDR3 sequence: CASSLPRLAGVEEQFF. The CDR3 nucleotides are TGTGCCAGCAGTTTACCTCGACTAGCGGGGGTGGAGGAGCAGTTCTTC. The gene calls are TRBV12-3 or TRBV12-4 and TRBJ2-1, with 12 bases fitting TRBD2. The CDR3 is 16 residues long. The trim removed 2 bases at V and 10 bases at J, leaving 9 bases unmatched.

The V and J genes are TRBV20-1 and TRBJ2-3; tentative D call: TRBD1 (6 bases). This CDR3 is 15 amino acids long. With 4 bases removed from V and 1 base from J, the gap between germline ends came to 15 bases. Germline-derived CDR1 and CDR2 are DFQATT and SNEGSKA (reference sequence). CDR3 region: CSATRRQAGTDTQYF. Here the CDR3 DNA reads TGCAGTGCTACCAGACGACAGGCGGGCACAGATACGCAGTATTTT.

This clonotype was recorded many times. The CDR3 nucleotides are TGCAGTGCTATGGGACAGTCCTACGAGCAGTACTTC. This gives the protein CSAMGQSYEQYF. V and J are TRBV20-1 and TRBJ2-7, with TRBD1 identical over 7 bases. The J segment lost 1 base and the V segment lost 4 bases, leaving 1 base of the junction unmatched. CDR3 length equals 12 residues. Germline lookup yields CDR1 DFQATT and CDR2 SNEGSKA (reference sequence).

Worth noting for this clonotype: A read error is possible here, since a much larger clone lies one base away. The rearrangement uses TRBV10-2 and TRBJ2-5, with a tentative D call TRBD1 (6 bases). Germline V lookup: CDR1 WSHSY, CDR2 SAAADI. V was cut by 6 bases and J by 3 bases, with 8 bases left in between. The CDR3 is 12 amino acids. The CDR3 here is CASSQGKETQYF. CDR3 in DNA: TGCGCCAGCAGCCAGGGGAAAGAGACCCAGTACTTC.

This chain joins TRBV7-2 and TRBJ2-3, with 7 bases that match TRBD2. The CDR3 sequence is 14 residues long. J gave up 5 bases and V 4 bases, and 6 bases lay outside the gene matches. CDR1 SGHTA and CDR2 FQGNSA come from the germline V gene. CDR3 amino acids: CASSWGGRIDTQYF. CDR3 sequence (DNA): TGTGCCAGCAGCTGGGGGGGGAGGATAGATACGCAGTATTTT.

The chain recombines TRBV18 with TRBJ2-5; the match to TRBD1 covers 9 bases. Trimming cost V 3 bases and J 5 bases; bases outside gene matches: 7. This CDR3 comprises 15 residues. Germline lookup yields CDR1 KGHSH and CDR2 LQKENI. CDR3 region: CASSPRKQGAETQYF. The CDR3 DNA is TGTGCCAGCTCACCGCGAAAACAGGGGGCTGAGACCCAGTACTTC.

This clonotype was seen only a few times. This sequence joins TRBV30 and TRBJ2-3; 13 nucleotides align to TRBD2. This CDR3 contains 13 residues. Germline lookup yields CDR1 GTSNPN and CDR2 SVGIG (reference sequence). V trimming: 4 bases; J trimming: 6 bases; junction bases outside the gene matches: 1. CDR3 sequence (DNA): TGTGCCTGGACACTAGCGGGGGGGGATACGCAGTATTTT. This translates into CAWTLAGGDTQYF.

This chain uses TRBV19 with TRBJ2-5; D remains unclear. Germline V gives CDR1 LNHDA, CDR2 SQIVND (reference sequence). The CDR3 contains 14 residues. Trimming took off 4 bases at V and 5 bases at J, with 14 bases between the two ends. CDR3 coding DNA: TGTGCCAGTAGTAAGACTTTTTCCCGGGAGACCCAGTACTTC. Translated: CASSKTFSRETQYF. The entire variable domain, with the rest obtained from reference TRBV19 and TRBJ2-5, is as follows: DGGITQSPKYLFRKEGQNVTLSCEQNLNHDAMYWYRQDPGQGLRLIYYSQIVNDFQKGDIAEGYSVSREKKESFPLTVTSAQKNPTAFYLCASSKTFSRETQYFGPGTRLLVL.

This clonotype was detected many times. The J gene is TRBJ2-3, the V gene TRBV20-1; 11 bases fit TRBD2. The CDR3 loop spans 14 amino acids. The J segment lost 4 bases and the V segment lost 3 bases, leaving 3 bases of the junction unmatched. Germline assignment: CDR1 DFQATT and CDR2 SNEGSKA (reference sequence). CDR3 sequence reads: CSASDSGGADTQYF. As DNA, the CDR3 is TGCAGTGCTAGTGATAGCGGGGGGGCAGATACGCAGTATTTT.

Ten or more counts support this clonotype. The chain recombines TRBV5-1 with TRBJ2-5, with a weak D call TRBD2 (7 bases). Germline V gene sequence: CDR1 SGHRS, CDR2 YFSETQ. This CDR3 is built from 14 residues. The germline V and J ends were trimmed by 2 bases and 5 bases, with 13 bases remaining between them. In DNA, the CDR3 is TGCGCCAGCAGCTTAAGCGGGACAAGTGAGACCCAGTACTTC. This encodes CASSLSGTSETQYF.

The sample holds a few counts of this clonotype. The chain carries TRBV6-2 or TRBV6-3 and TRBJ2-3; TRBD1 agrees at 9 bases. Losses at the gene ends were 6 bases for V and 9 bases for J; bases not matched to a gene: 19. Germline lookup yields CDR1 MNHEY and CDR2 SVGEGT. The CDR3 has 17 residues. CDR3 in amino acids: CASRRTDGTGLYLTQYF. The CDR3 DNA reads as TGTGCCAGCAGGAGAACCGACGGGACAGGGTTGTATCTGACGCAGTATTTT.

In its sample, this clonotype was seen many times. The chain uses TRBV11-2 and TRBJ1-1; D is uncertain. V lost 5 bases, J lost 4 bases, and 14 bases lay in between. The CDR3 sequence is 14 residues long. The germline CDR1 and CDR2 sequences are SGHAT and FQNNGV. CDR3 bases: TGTGCCAGCAGCCAAGGGTACGGATTCACTGAAGCTTTCTTT. It encodes CASSQGYGFTEAFF.

This clonotype was detected many times. V and J are TRBV2 and TRBJ1-5; D gene ambiguous. The CDR3 spans 13 residues. Germline V lookup: CDR1 SNHLY, CDR2 FYNNEI. V was cut by 7 bases and J by 4 bases, with 11 bases left in between. CDR3 DNA sequence: TGTGCCAGCACCTTCTCAGAGAATCAGCCCCAGCATTTT. The encoded protein is CASTFSENQPQHF.

The chain recombines TRBV10-3 with TRBJ1-5, with D uncertain. Germline values: CDR1 ENHRY, CDR2 SYGVKD. The CDR3 runs 14 residues. V was pared by 3 bases and J by 0 bases, with 6 bases between. The CDR3 here is CAISEGNSNQPQHF. CDR3 bases: TGTGCCATCAGTGAAGGGAATAGCAATCAGCCCCAGCATTTT.

The J gene is TRBJ2-6, the V gene TRBV2; D may be TRBD2 (6 bases). V was trimmed by 5 bases and J by 4 bases, leaving 15 bases between them. This CDR3 region has 16 residues. CDR1 and CDR2 from the germline V gene are SNHLY and FYNNEI. The CDR3 nucleotides are TGTGCCAGCAGTACTTTACGGGACTCCGGGGCCAACGTCCTGACTTTC. Encoded protein: CASSTLRDSGANVLTF.

Written as DNA, the CDR3 is TGTGCCAGCAGCGCTTCGGGACTGAGCACAGATACGCAGTATTTT. It is translated as CASSASGLSTDTQYF. The chain combines TRBV7-8 with TRBJ2-3; tentative D call: TRBD2 (6 bases). CDR3 length: 15 amino acids. Germline CDR1 reads SGHVS; CDR2 reads FQNEAQ. Trimming left V 5 bases short and J 0 bases short, with 12 bases between.

This clonotype was seen more than once but under ten times. The chain has TRBV28 and TRBJ1-5; a possible D gene is TRBD1 (5 bases). Germline-derived CDR1 and CDR2 are MDHEN and SYDVKM. Deletions cut 6 bases from V and 3 bases from J, with 18 bases between. The CDR3 runs 16 residues. CDR3 DNA sequence: TGTGCCAGCAGCACCCCGGGTAGGGGCCCCAATCAGCCCCAGCATTTT. Protein sequence: CASSTPGRGPNQPQHF.